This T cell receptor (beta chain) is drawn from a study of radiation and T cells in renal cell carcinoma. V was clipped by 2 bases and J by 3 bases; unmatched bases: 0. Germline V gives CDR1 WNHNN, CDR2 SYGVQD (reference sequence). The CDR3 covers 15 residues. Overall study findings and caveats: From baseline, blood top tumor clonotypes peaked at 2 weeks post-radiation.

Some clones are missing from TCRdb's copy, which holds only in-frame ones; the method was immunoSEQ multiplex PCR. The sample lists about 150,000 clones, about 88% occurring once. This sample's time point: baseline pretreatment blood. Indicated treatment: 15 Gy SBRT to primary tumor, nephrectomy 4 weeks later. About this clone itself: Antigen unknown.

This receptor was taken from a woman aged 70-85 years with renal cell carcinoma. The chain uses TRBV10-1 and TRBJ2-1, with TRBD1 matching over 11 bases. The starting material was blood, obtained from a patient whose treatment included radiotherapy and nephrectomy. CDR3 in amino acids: CASSEGTGGYNEQFF. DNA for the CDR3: TGCGCCAGCAGTGAGGGGACAGGGGGCTACAATGAGCAGTTCTTC.